A selection of T cell receptor beta chains follows, all from one sample in a study of T cells after yellow fever vaccination. TCRdb independently ran MiXCR on the 5' RACE reads; one entry per CDR3 protein. The sample lists 170,000 or so distinct CDR3 sequences; 6.2% were seen once. This sample comprised CD4+ T cells sorted from PBMCs, obtained on the day of the first yellow fever vaccination. Every receptor here comes from a man between 18 and 29 years old who received the YFV17D yellow fever vaccine. Both conserved end residues are part of each CDR3. The D gene is left open where the match is weak. Rows may omit the clone size; those that give it use once, few, many or a size class.

D gene	V gene	J gene	clone size	CDR3 length	CDR3 DNA	CDR3 protein
.	TRBV5-1	TRBJ2-1	many	13	TGCGCCAGCAGCTTGATCTCGGGCGATGAGCAGTTCTTC	CASSLISGDEQFF
.	TRBV14	TRBJ2-7	.	15	TGTGCCAGCAGCCAAGATGGGCCCGAGACCTACGAGCAGTACTTC	CASSQDGPETYEQYF
.	TRBV6-5	TRBJ1-5	few	14	TGTGCCAGCAGTTACAGGGGAGTCAATCAGCCCCAGCATTTT	CASSYRGVNQPQHF
.	TRBV5-6	TRBJ1-2	many	15	TGTGCCAGCAGCCCGGATATGTCACTTTGGTATGGCTACACCTTC	CASSPDMSLWYGYTF
.	TRBV4-2	TRBJ2-3	few	16	TGTGCCAGCAGCCAGAACCTAGCGTTCAGCACAGATACGCAGTATTTT	CASSQNLAFSTDTQYF
.	TRBV3-1	TRBJ2-3	.	18	TGTGCCAGCAGCCAACCAATGGCAGGGATGGGGCCCACAGATACGCAGTATTTT	CASSQPMAGMGPTDTQYF
TRBD1	TRBV7-2	TRBJ1-1	few	14	TGTGCCAGCAGCTGGGACAGGGCGCCGGATGAAGCTTTCTTT	CASSWDRAPDEAFF
.	TRBV6-6	TRBJ2-5	few	13	TGTGCCCTCGGACATTCGGCGCAAGAGACCCAGTACTTC	CALGHSAQETQYF
.	TRBV20-1	TRBJ2-7	.	13	TGCAGTGCTAACTACATTTCGATCTACGAGCAGTACTTC	CSANYISIYEQYF
.	TRBV6-1	TRBJ2-3	few	17	TGTGCCAGCAGTGCTACAGGGACGACGGGGCGGACAGATACGCAGTATTTT	CASSATGTTGRTDTQYF
.	TRBV30	TRBJ2-2	.	16	TGTGCCTGGAGTGTACTGGAGGCCGCGAACACCGGGGAGCTGTTTTTT	CAWSVLEAANTGELFF
TRBD2	TRBV27	TRBJ2-3	.	15	TGTGCCAGCAGTTCGAGCGGGGGTGGCATCGATACGCAGTATTTT	CASSSSGGGIDTQYF
.	TRBV7-2	TRBJ2-2	.	13	TGTGCCAGCAGCTTTCTCCGGGCCGGGGAGCTGTTTTTT	CASSFLRAGELFF
.	TRBV12-3/TRBV12-4	TRBJ1-2	.	15	TGTGCCAGCAGCCTGCGGCGGGACATCGGTAATGGCTACACCTTC	CASSLRRDIGNGYTF
TRBD1	TRBV10-3	TRBJ2-3	.	17	TGTGCCATCCGTTCGCTTGGGACAGGGGTGGGCACAGATACGCAGTATTTT	CAIRSLGTGVGTDTQYF
.	TRBV25-1	TRBJ1-2	few	13	TGTGCCAGCAGTGAGAGGGGGGTGTTTGGCTACACCTTC	CASSERGVFGYTF
.	TRBV20-1	TRBJ2-3	many	13	TGCAGTGCTAGGGTCTCAGGGACAGATACGCAGTATTTT	CSARVSGTDTQYF
TRBD2	TRBV7-2	TRBJ2-5	.	15	TGTGCCAGCAGCAGACTAGCGGGGCGGGGAGAGACCCAGTACTTC	CASSRLAGRGETQYF
.	TRBV9	TRBJ2-3	.	12	TGTGCCAGCAGCGTTCGGGGGAGTACGCAGTATTTT	CASSVRGSTQYF
TRBD2	TRBV5-6	TRBJ2-3	many	16	TGTGCCAGCACCCTGGGGGAGCGGGGGGCCACAGATACGCAGTATTTT	CASTLGERGATDTQYF
TRBD2	TRBV18	TRBJ2-3	many	15	TGTGCCAGCTCACCAGCTAGCGGGAGCACAGATACGCAGTATTTT	CASSPASGSTDTQYF
.	TRBV7-2	TRBJ2-7	.	14	TGTGCCAGCAGATCCTCGGCCGGACACCACGAGCAGTACTTC	CASRSSAGHHEQYF
TRBD2	TRBV5-1	TRBJ2-3	many	17	TGCGCCAGCAGCTCCTCCGAACTAGCGGGGAGCACAGATACGCAGTATTTT	CASSSSELAGSTDTQYF
TRBD1	TRBV18	TRBJ2-3	.	15	TGTGCCAGCTCAGATGCGGGACAGGGCAGATATACGCAGTATTTT	CASSDAGQGRYTQYF
.	TRBV7-3	TRBJ2-3	few	13	TGTGCCAGCAGCTTGAGTCGGTGGGATACGCAGTATTTT	CASSLSRWDTQYF
TRBD2	TRBV12-3/TRBV12-4	TRBJ2-3	few	15	TGTGCCAGCAGTGCCTTAGCGGGGGTCACAGATACGCAGTATTTT	CASSALAGVTDTQYF
.	TRBV5-6	TRBJ2-5	.	13	TGTGCCAGCAGCAAAAGGGGGGGGGAGACCCAGTACTTC	CASSKRGGETQYF
.	TRBV3-1	TRBJ2-7	many	12	TGTGCCAGCAGCCAAGATGTAGCGCGGCAGTACTTC	CASSQDVARQYF
TRBD2	TRBV7-2	TRBJ2-7	.	15	TGTGCCAGCAGCTTAGGTCTAGCGGGGGGTCTCGAGCAGTACTTC	CASSLGLAGGLEQYF
TRBD1	TRBV7-9	TRBJ2-3	many	14	TGTGCCAGCAGCAGGGACAGCCGCACAGATACGCAGTATTTT	CASSRDSRTDTQYF
TRBD1	TRBV20-1	TRBJ2-7	many	13	TGCAGTGCTAGGGGGACAGGACAGTACGAGCAGTACTTC	CSARGTGQYEQYF
.	TRBV9	TRBJ2-1	many	15	TGTGCCAGCAGCGTAGACGCAGGTTTCAACAATGAGCAGTTCTTC	CASSVDAGFNNEQFF
TRBD2	TRBV7-3	TRBJ2-3	.	14	TGTGCCTCGGGACTAGCGGGGGCCACAGATACGCAGTATTTT	CASGLAGATDTQYF
TRBD1	TRBV5-1	TRBJ2-1	many	15	TGCGCCAGCAGCTTGGCTGGCAGGGGGCTCGGTGAGCAGTTCTTC	CASSLAGRGLGEQFF
.	TRBV18	TRBJ1-2	few	15	TGTGCCAGCTCACCACCGTGGGGGGAGCGCTATGGCTACACCTTC	CASSPPWGERYGYTF
.	TRBV5-1	TRBJ2-5	many	15	TGCGCCAGCAGCTTGGGCCGGGGAGTCCAAGAGACCCAGTACTTC	CASSLGRGVQETQYF
TRBD2	TRBV7-3	TRBJ2-1	many	18	TGTGCCAGCAGCTCCCCGGGACTAGCGGGGGGGAGTCACAATGAGCAGTTCTTC	CASSSPGLAGGSHNEQFF
TRBD2	TRBV5-1	TRBJ2-3	.	14	TGCGCCAGCAGGCCGGGACTAGCGTCAGATACGCAGTATTTT	CASRPGLASDTQYF
TRBD1	TRBV2	TRBJ1-6	.	15	TGTGCCAGCAGTGAACGGGGACAGCGTAATTCACCCCTCCACTTT	CASSERGQRNSPLHF
TRBD1	TRBV7-2	TRBJ2-7	many	14	TGTGCCAGCATCAAGGACAGGGGGCGCGACGAGCAGTACTTC	CASIKDRGRDEQYF
TRBD1	TRBV5-4	TRBJ1-6	many	15	TGTGCCAGCAGCCTGACAGGGGCTCTTCTGTCACCCCTCCACTTT	CASSLTGALLSPLHF
.	TRBV4-1	TRBJ2-7	many	14	TGCGCCAGCAGCCAAGAGGGAATTAGTTACGAGCAGTACTTC	CASSQEGISYEQYF
.	TRBV4-3	TRBJ2-2	many	15	TGCGCCAGCAGCCAAGATATTCGTCTCACCGGGGAGCTGTTTTTT	CASSQDIRLTGELFF
.	TRBV19	TRBJ2-7	few	13	TGTGCCAGTAGTTACCGGGACACCTACGAGCAGTACTTC	CASSYRDTYEQYF
.	TRBV29-1	TRBJ2-3	few	13	TGCAGCGGTCTTTTCCGGGGCACAGATACGCAGTATTTT	CSGLFRGTDTQYF
.	TRBV2	TRBJ2-2	many	13	TGTGCCAGCAGCAGGGCGCGGACCGGGGAGCTGTTTTTT	CASSRARTGELFF
TRBD1	TRBV20-1	TRBJ1-2	few	12	TGCAGTGCCATTGGGGACAGGGGGGCCCACACCTTC	CSAIGDRGAHTF
.	TRBV19	TRBJ1-5	.	13	TGTGCCAGTAGAGGGGCGGGCAATCAGCCCCAGCATTTT	CASRGAGNQPQHF
.	TRBV20-1	TRBJ2-3	many	13	TGCAGCGGAGGTGAACCTGGGGCGGATACGCAGTATTTT	CSGGEPGADTQYF
TRBD2	TRBV4-3	TRBJ2-5	many	16	TGCGCCAGCAGCCAAGGTCCTGGACTAGGCGAAGAGACCCAGTACTTC	CASSQGPGLGEETQYF
TRBD1	TRBV4-3	TRBJ1-1	few	13	TGCGCCAGCAGCCTACAGGGGGGGGACAAAGCTTTCTTT	CASSLQGGDKAFF
.	TRBV7-2	TRBJ2-3	.	17	TGTGCCAGCAGTCGAGCGGCGGTGGCCTCGGGCACAGATACGCAGTATTTT	CASSRAAVASGTDTQYF
.	TRBV5-1	TRBJ1-4	.	15	TGCGCCAGCAGCTTGAACGGACTAGGTGGTGAAAAACTGTTTTTT	CASSLNGLGGEKLFF
TRBD1	TRBV5-5	TRBJ1-1	few	15	TGTGCCAGCAGCTTGCTACCGACAGGGGAGACTGAAGCTTTCTTT	CASSLLPTGETEAFF
TRBD2	TRBV7-9	TRBJ2-2	many	15	TGTGCCAGCAGACCTGGACTAGCGGGCACCGGGGAGCTGTTTTTT	CASRPGLAGTGELFF
.	TRBV20-1	TRBJ1-2	few	14	TGCAGTGCCGACGTTACAGGGATTGACTATGGCTACACCTTC	CSADVTGIDYGYTF
TRBD1	TRBV7-9	TRBJ2-7	many	16	TGTGCCAGCAGACAACACCCCCCACAGGGGGGTGGCGAGCAGTACTTC	CASRQHPPQGGGEQYF
.	TRBV5-1	TRBJ1-2	.	15	TGCGCCAGCAGCTTGGCCTTGCAGGCTTTCTATGGCTACACCTTC	CASSLALQAFYGYTF
TRBD2	TRBV20-1	TRBJ2-3	many	15	TGCAGTGCCATCGGGACTAGCGGGGGCACAGATACGCAGTATTTT	CSAIGTSGGTDTQYF
TRBD1	TRBV19	TRBJ1-5	.	18	TGTGCCAGTAGTATGCCCGGGACAGGGGTGTTGGGCAATCAGCCCCAGCATTTT	CASSMPGTGVLGNQPQHF